One sample yielded the 10 T cell receptor beta chains listed below, sequenced in a study of blood T cell repertoires in COVID-19. Assay used: immunoSEQ multiplex PCR; TCRdb lists only in-frame clones, some missing. The data show about 20,000 clones, 70% to 80% seen once. Sequencing used peripheral blood. These receptors originate from a man at least 80 years old with acute or convalescent COVID-19.

V is TRBV15 and J is TRBJ2-1, with 7 bases matching TRBD1. The V gene's germline CDR1 is LNHNV and CDR2 YYDKDF (reference sequence). Unmatched junction bases numbered 15, after V lost 8 bases and J lost 8 bases. This CDR3 comprises 15 residues. The DNA of the CDR3 is TGTGCCACCCGACCCACACAGGGGCGGATGGATGAGCAGTTCTTC. Its translation is CATRPTQGRMDEQFF.

The chain is built from TRBV10-2 and TRBJ2-5; D is unresolved. The CDR3 is 11 residues long. Trimming took off 3 bases at V and 5 bases at J, with 4 bases between the two ends. Looked up from germline, CDR1 is WSHSY and CDR2 is SAAADI. In DNA, the CDR3 is TGCGCCAGCAGTGAATCGGAGACCCAGTACTTC. Amino acids: CASSESETQYF.

Only a few counts were recorded for this clone. The chain employs TRBV15 and TRBJ1-1, with D maybe TRBD1 (5 bases). V was cut by 3 bases and J by 1 base, with 9 bases left in between. Germline loops: CDR1 LNHNV, CDR2 YYDKDF (reference sequence). The CDR3 consists of 14 residues. In DNA form, the CDR3 reads TGTGCCACCAGCAGGGCGACAGCGAACACTGAAGCTTTCTTT. Translated: CATSRATANTEAFF. The full variable domain, in which reference TRBV15 and TRBJ1-1 provide the parts outside the CDR3, is DAMVIQNPRYQVTQFGKPVTLSCSQTLNHNVMYWYQQKSSQAPKLLFHYYDKDFNNEADTPDNFQSRRPNTSFCFLDIRSPGLGDTAMYLCATSRATANTEAFFGQGTRLTVV.

The rearrangement joins TRBV18 to TRBJ2-3; 7 bases match TRBD2. The junction had 5 bases not matched to a gene; V was cut back by 2 bases and J by 3 bases. The V gene's germline CDR1 is KGHSH and CDR2 LQKENI. The CDR3 extends over 15 amino acids. The CDR3 nucleotides read TGTGCCAGCTCACCAGGAAGTAGCGGGACAGATACGCAGTATTTT. Protein product: CASSPGSSGTDTQYF.

The rearrangement joins TRBV18 to TRBJ1-1; 8 positions match TRBD1. The CDR3 is made up of 15 amino acids. The germline V gene encodes CDR1 KGHSH and CDR2 LQKENI. The V segment lost 0 bases and the J segment 1 base; nucleotides outside the gene matches: 1. CDR3 sequence reads: CASSPPGTGNTEAFF. The CDR3 nucleotides read TGTGCCAGCTCACCACCGGGGACAGGGAACACTGAAGCTTTCTTT.

This clone has more than one count but fewer than ten. The chain employs TRBV11-1 and TRBJ2-7; 7 positions agree with TRBD2. There are 15 residues in the CDR3. V shed 2 bases and J 1 base; nucleotides not matched to a gene: 5. Germline V gives CDR1 SGHAT, CDR2 FQDESV (reference sequence). This chain's CDR3 is CASSLKPSGSYEQYF. The CDR3 DNA sequence: TGTGCCAGCAGCTTAAAGCCTAGCGGTTCCTACGAGCAGTACTTC.

The chain couples TRBV19 to TRBJ1-1; D might be TRBD1 (6 bases). The CDR3 runs 15 residues. Trimming cost V 4 bases and J 1 base, with 13 bases left between them. From germline, CDR1 is LNHDA and CDR2 SQIVND (reference sequence). The CDR3 protein is CASSRLQGGNTEAFF. The CDR3 region has the DNA TGTGCCAGTAGTAGATTACAGGGCGGGAACACTGAAGCTTTCTTT.

This clone occurred once. The chain uses TRBV2 and TRBJ2-3, with D possibly being TRBD2 (5 bases). The CDR3 length is 13 residues. The germline V gene encodes CDR1 SNHLY and CDR2 FYNNEI. V was trimmed by 7 bases and J by 0 bases, leaving 8 bases between them. The CDR3 DNA sequence: TGTGCCAGCAAACGGGAAAGCACAGATACGCAGTATTTT. Translation gives CASKRESTDTQYF.

The chain couples TRBV7-9 to TRBJ2-1; 11 bases are a match to TRBD2. V lost 4 bases, J lost 7 bases, and 9 bases stayed unmatched. Germline V CDR1 and CDR2: SEHNR, FQNEAQ (reference sequence). The CDR3 spans 16 residues. CDR3 coding DNA: TGTGCCAGCAGCTCATCCGGACTAGCGGGCAGGAATGAGCAGTTCTTC. This codes for CASSSSGLAGRNEQFF. Filled out from reference TRBV7-9 and TRBJ2-1, the complete variable domain reads DTGVSQNPRHKITKRGQNVTFRCDPISEHNRLYWYRQTLGQGPEFLTYFQNEAQLEKSRLLSDRFSAERPKGSFSTLEIQRTEQGDSAMYLCASSSSGLAGRNEQFFGPGTRLTVL.

The rearrangement uses TRBV3-1 (or the pseudogene TRBV3-2) and TRBJ2-1; tentatively, D is TRBD2 (6 bases). This CDR3 is built from 13 residues. Trimming shortened V by 5 bases and J by 15 bases, and 20 bases separated the two germline ends. CDR1 is LGHDT, CDR2 YNNKEL, per germline (reference sequence). The CDR3 bases are TGTGCCAGCAGCTTGGACGGGACTCACGGGGGGTTCTTC. Its translation is CASSLDGTHGGFF.